This TCR beta chain was recorded in a study of control samples from healthy donors and cancer patients. The CDR3 runs 14 residues. The V gene lost 5 bases and the J gene lost 5 bases, with 15 bases spanning the gap. CDR1 is MNHEY, CDR2 SVGEGT, per germline. Assay: immunoSEQ multiplex PCR; the TCRdb copy retains only in-frame clones and omits some. This sample has 200,000 or so clones, with just under 95% found just once. The sample comprised blood. The clonotype was recovered from a man aged 45-60 years in good health. V gene TRBV6-2 or TRBV6-3 combines with J gene TRBJ2-5; possible D gene TRBD2, 6 bases. DNA of the CDR3: TGTGCCAGCAGTGCCCTGACTAGTACGGAGACCCAGTACTTC. This translates into CASSALTSTETQYF.